This TCR beta chain originates from a study of cytomegalovirus exposure and HLA in healthy donors. This clone was seen only a few times. As yet, its antigen is unknown. The study, taken as a whole, reports: The authors considered a cluster of highly shared sequence variants likely to be a sequencing artifact. According to reports, the classifier identified cytomegalovirus status with high specificity and sensitivity. Investigators reported 150 to 200 TCR beta chains as tied to cytomegalovirus.

PCR was performed using 60 Vbeta and 13 Jbeta primers. Per the study methods: In a later analysis, 79 million or so unique TCR beta chains included roughly 11 million shared by two or more donors. Assay used: immunoSEQ multiplex PCR; TCRdb lists only in-frame clones, some missing. The V and J calls and clone size are taken from that table; D and trimming were inferred from the DNA. The sample carries 180,000 or so clones, roughly 88% recorded once. The CDR3 extends over 15 amino acids. Looked up from germline, CDR1 is LGHNT and CDR2 is FRNRAP. Trimming took off 3 bases at V and 1 base at J, with 7 bases between the two ends.

The sequencing input was PBMCs. The sequence came from a man aged 18 to 30 in good health and CMV-seropositive. This rearrangement joins TRBV12-5 to TRBJ2-6; D remains ambiguous. CDR3 loop: CASGFRFSGANVLTF. The CDR3 coding sequence is TGTGCTAGTGGTTTTCGGTTTTCTGGGGCCAACGTCCTGACTTTC.